The 18 T cell receptor beta chains given below trace back to one sample, sequenced in a study of blood T cell repertoires in COVID-19. TCRdb keeps only in-frame clones here, not all; method: immunoSEQ multiplex PCR. Of 55,000 to 70,000 clones listed, around 83% were seen once; the top ten hold about 4%. The sequenced sample was peripheral blood. The receptors come from a man aged 45 to 65 with acute or convalescent COVID-19.

The chain employs TRBV19 and TRBJ1-2, with TRBD1 matching 8 bases. The CDR3 is 11 residues long. Germline V CDR1 and CDR2: LNHDA, SQIVND (reference sequence). The trim removed 8 bases at V and 8 bases at J, leaving 4 bases unmatched. For the CDR3, the DNA is TGTGCCAGTGGTCAGGGGGCAGGCTACACCTTC. As protein: CASGQGAGYTF.

This clone was observed a single time. In nucleotides, the CDR3 is TGCGCCAGCAGCTTGGTAAGGGGCTCCTACAATGAGCAGTTCTTC. Translated, it gives CASSLVRGSYNEQFF. The rearrangement joins TRBV5-1 to TRBJ2-1, with D possibly being TRBD1 (5 bases). V was cut by 0 bases and J by 0 bases, with 7 bases left in between. This CDR3 is built from 15 residues. Germline V CDR1 and CDR2: SGHRS, YFSETQ.

The gene calls are TRBV5-1 and TRBJ2-7; TRBD1 is a possible D gene (5 bases). The CDR3 covers 14 residues. Germline V gene lookup returns CDR1 SGHRS and CDR2 YFSETQ. V lost 0 bases, J lost 3 bases, and 10 bases lay in between. CDR3 sequence: CASSLGAGYYEQYF. The CDR3 region has the DNA TGCGCCAGCAGCTTGGGGGCAGGGTACTACGAGCAGTACTTC.

There are a few counts of this clone. The rearrangement joins TRBV6-6 to TRBJ1-4; 9 bases fit TRBD1. Trimming at V came to 5 bases and at J to 6 bases, leaving 10 bases not matched to a gene. The CDR3 runs to 16 residues. CDR1 and CDR2 from the germline V gene are MNHNY and SVGAGI (reference sequence). CDR3 region: CASSLGPGQGYEKLFF. The CDR3 coding sequence is TGTGCCAGCAGTCTAGGACCGGGACAGGGTTATGAAAAACTGTTTTTT.

The CDR3 sequence: CASSFESGGYEQYF. The CDR3 region has the DNA TGTGCCAGCAGTTTTGAATCAGGGGGCTACGAGCAGTACTTC. The chain combines TRBV6-5 with TRBJ2-7; TRBD1 agrees at 7 bases. The germline gives CDR1 MNHEY, CDR2 SVGAGI. V gave up 4 bases and J gave up 3 bases; unmatched junction bases: 6. The CDR3 runs to 14 residues.

V gene TRBV7-8 combines with J gene TRBJ1-2; 11 nucleotides line up with TRBD1. This CDR3 region has 15 residues. With 3 bases clipped from V and 7 bases from J, the junction kept 7 bases outside the gene matches. CDR1 is SGHVS and CDR2 is FQNEAQ in the germline V gene. DNA of the CDR3: TGTGCCAGCAGCTTTATTAGGACAGGGGGCTTTGGCTACACCTTC. Translating it yields CASSFIRTGGFGYTF.

The chain employs TRBV6-2 or TRBV6-3 and TRBJ2-3, with 12 bases lining up with TRBD2. Germline assignment: CDR1 MNHEY and CDR2 SVGEGT. The CDR3 consists of 18 residues. Trimming took 6 bases from V and 5 from J; bases not matched to a gene: 15. The CDR3 loop is CASSETSGGDTWIDTQYF. DNA of the CDR3: TGTGCCAGCAGCGAGACTAGCGGGGGAGATACATGGATAGATACGCAGTATTTT.

The chain carries TRBV6-1 and TRBJ2-7; TRBD2 is a possible D gene (5 bases). V was pared by 7 bases and J by 7 bases, with 23 bases between. There are 15 residues in the CDR3. Germline CDR1 is MNHNS and CDR2 is SASEGT. In DNA, the CDR3 is TGTGCCAGCAAAGAGGGCGTCTTAATATCGGGAGAGCAGTACTTC. Translating it yields CASKEGVLISGEQYF.

The rearrangement uses TRBV24-1 and TRBJ1-2, with D hard to call. Germline V gives CDR1 KGHDR, CDR2 SFDVKD. CDR3 length: 13 residues. V lost 7 bases, J lost 2 bases, and 10 bases lay in between. In nucleotides, the CDR3 is TGTGCCACCAGCGACACGGGGAACTATGGCTACACCTTC. This encodes CATSDTGNYGYTF.

J is TRBJ1-4 and V is TRBV6-1, with D unresolved. CDR3 length: 12 residues. Between the trimmed V and J ends, which lost 1 base and 8 bases, there was a span of 5 bases. Germline lookup yields CDR1 MNHNS and CDR2 SASEGT. CDR3 protein: CASSEDREKLFF. Here the CDR3 DNA reads TGTGCCAGCAGTGAAGATCGGGAAAAACTGTTTTTT.

The V call is TRBV14, the J call TRBJ1-2; D is unclear. The V and J ends lost 1 base and 4 bases respectively, with 7 bases between them. Germline-derived CDR1 and CDR2 are SGHDN and FVKESK. This CDR3 spans 13 amino acids. The CDR3 nucleotides read TGTGCCAGCAGCCAAGGGTACATCTATGGCTACACCTTC. As protein: CASSQGYIYGYTF.

This clone was found a few times. This sequence joins TRBV16 and TRBJ2-1, with TRBD2 matching 9 bases. Trimming cost V 0 bases and J 3 bases; bases outside gene matches: 6. Germline V gives CDR1 KGHSY, CDR2 FQNENV. This CDR3 is 17 amino acids long. CDR3: CASSQSRLAGLYNEQFF. CDR3 bases: TGTGCCAGCAGCCAATCGCGGCTAGCGGGGCTCTACAATGAGCAGTTCTTC.

The chain couples TRBV27 to TRBJ1-5, with 9 positions matching TRBD1. There are 16 residues in the CDR3. In germline, CDR1 is MNHEY, CDR2 SMNVEV (reference sequence). V shed 2 bases and J 5 bases; nucleotides not matched to a gene: 7. CDR3 protein: CASSLKGTGWDQPQHF. CDR3 nucleotide sequence: TGTGCCAGCAGTTTAAAGGGGACAGGGTGGGATCAGCCCCAGCATTTT.

This chain joins TRBV7-2 and TRBJ2-3; D not resolved. The CDR3 is made up of 13 amino acids. Trimming removed 3 bases at V and 4 bases at J, with 8 bases between. The germline gives CDR1 SGHTA, CDR2 FQGNSA. The CDR3 coding sequence is TGTGCCAGCAGCTTGTCTCTTCCAGATACGCAGTATTTT. Amino acid sequence: CASSLSLPDTQYF.

The CDR3 reads CASALLAGSSYEQYF. Here the CDR3 DNA reads TGTGCCAGCGCACTACTAGCGGGGAGCTCCTACGAGCAGTACTTC. This chain links TRBV7-3 with TRBJ2-7; 10 bases fit TRBD2. The CDR3 is 15 amino acids. Germline lookup yields CDR1 SGHTA and CDR2 FQGTGA. The junction had 7 bases not matched to a gene; V was cut back by 8 bases and J by 0 bases.

This rearrangement joins TRBV6-1 to TRBJ1-4, with 8 bases identical to TRBD1. Germline lookup yields CDR1 MNHNS and CDR2 SASEGT. This CDR3 is 14 amino acids long. The ends lost 2 bases at V and 11 bases at J; junction bases unmatched: 7. CDR3: CASSERQGARKLFF. The CDR3 DNA reads TGTGCCAGCAGTGAACGGCAGGGGGCGAGGAAACTGTTTTTT.

The rearrangement links TRBV19 to TRBJ1-5; 7 bases are shared with TRBD1. Looked up from germline, CDR1 is LNHDA and CDR2 is SQIVND (reference sequence). This CDR3 is 16 amino acids long. J was trimmed by 4 bases and V by 1 base; bases with no gene match: 7. In DNA, the CDR3 is TGTGCCAGTAGTATAGTAGTGGGACAGCAAAATCAGCCCCAGCATTTT. The encoded protein is CASSIVVGQQNQPQHF.

V gene TRBV24-1 combines with J gene TRBJ2-3, with TRBD1 matching 7 bases. Looked up from germline, CDR1 is KGHDR and CDR2 is SFDVKD. The CDR3 has 15 amino acids. Trimming took 3 bases from V and 6 from J; bases not matched to a gene: 8. This CDR3 is CATSDGTDPGDTQYF. CDR3 sequence (DNA): TGTGCCACCAGTGATGGGACAGACCCGGGGGATACGCAGTATTTT.